Listed below are T cell receptor beta chains from one sample, sequenced in a study of blood T cell repertoires in COVID-19. TCRdb keeps only in-frame clones here, not all; method: immunoSEQ multiplex PCR. The table lists about 350,000 clones, 86% of them singletons. The sample comprised peripheral blood. Receptors were obtained from a woman aged 60-75 years with COVID-19, enrolled during active disease. Each CDR3 is given with its conserved first and last residue. A D gene is named only where the DNA matches it firmly. Clone size is shown for a subset of rows, as once, few, many or a class of expanded clone.

j_call clone_size v_call d_call cdr3_aa cdr3_nt
TRBJ1-5 - TRBV6-6 - CASRYWELNQPQHF TGTGCCAGCAGATATTGGGAGCTCAATCAGCCCCAGCATTTT
TRBJ2-3 - TRBV11-1 TRBD1 CASSSRQGYTDTQYF TGTGCCAGCAGCTCCCGACAGGGTTACACAGATACGCAGTATTTT
TRBJ1-4 - TRBV21-1 - CAFPGTGYEKLFF TGTGCCTTCCCCGGGACAGGGTATGAAAAACTGTTTTTT
TRBJ1-1 many TRBV3-1/TRBV3-2 - CASSARSYEEAFF TGTGCCAGCAGCGCACGTTCTTACGAGGAAGCTTTCTTT
TRBJ1-6 - TRBV7-2 - CASSLNRHGNSPLHF TGTGCCAGCAGCTTAAACAGGCATGGCAATTCACCCCTCCACTTT
TRBJ2-1 - TRBV5-6 TRBD2 CASSYRLAGSSYNEQFF TGTGCCAGCAGCTACAGACTAGCGGGTAGCTCCTACAATGAGCAGTTCTTC
TRBJ2-7 once TRBV13 - CASSFGRGQRIGEQYF TGTGCCAGCAGCTTCGGTCGGGGACAACGTATAGGGGAGCAGTACTTC
TRBJ1-1 - TRBV12-3/TRBV12-4 - CASSFGVSEAFF TGTGCCAGCAGTTTCGGGGTATCTGAAGCTTTCTTT
TRBJ2-7 - TRBV19 TRBD1 CASSRRQGFYEQYF TGTGCCAGTAGTAGGAGACAGGGGTTCTACGAGCAGTACTTC
TRBJ1-1 - TRBV29-1 - CSVDRDKIEAFF TGCAGCGTTGACCGGGACAAAATTGAAGCTTTCTTT
TRBJ2-5 - TRBV7-8 TRBD2 CASSLEFGLAGGQETQYF TGTGCCAGCAGCTTAGAGTTTGGACTAGCGGGGGGGCAGGAGACCCAGTACTTC
TRBJ1-1 - TRBV9 TRBD1 CASSPGQGWNTEAFF TGTGCCAGCAGCCCCGGACAGGGTTGGAACACTGAAGCTTTCTTT
TRBJ2-1 - TRBV9 - CASSGAGLNNEQFF TGTGCCAGCAGCGGGGCGGGGCTTAACAATGAGCAGTTCTTC
TRBJ2-7 - TRBV9 TRBD2 CASSVAGPSGSYEQYF TGTGCCAGCAGCGTAGCAGGGCCTAGCGGTTCCTACGAGCAGTACTTC
TRBJ2-2 - TRBV5-6 - CASSLFAGELFF TGTGCCAGCAGCTTGTTCGCCGGGGAGCTGTTTTTT
TRBJ2-1 - TRBV9 TRBD2 CASSVAGGGARNEQFF TGTGCCAGCAGCGTAGCGGGCGGGGGGGCCAGGAATGAGCAGTTCTTC
TRBJ1-5 - TRBV18 TRBD1 CASSTGQGSNSNQPQHF TGTGCCAGCTCAACGGGACAGGGGTCAAATAGCAATCAGCCCCAGCATTTT
TRBJ2-3 - TRBV7-8 - CASSLGLIGTATQYF TGTGCCAGCAGCTTAGGATTGATTGGGACTGCTACGCAGTATTTT
TRBJ1-2 once TRBV7-2 - CASSLGQILSPRYGYTF TGTGCCAGCAGCCTCGGACAGATCCTTTCGCCCCGCTATGGCTACACCTTC
TRBJ1-6 - TRBV3-1/TRBV3-2 - CASSQGRGNYNSPLHF TGTGCCAGCAGCCAAGGGAGGGGTAACTATAATTCACCCCTCCACTTT
TRBJ1-1 - TRBV6-2/TRBV6-3 - CASSPLFSVGANTEAFF TGTGCCAGCAGCCCACTTTTTTCAGTAGGGGCGAACACTGAAGCTTTCTTT
TRBJ2-5 - TRBV9 TRBD2 CASSARLAGGETQYF TGTGCCAGCAGCGCCAGACTAGCGGGGGGCGAGACCCAGTACTTC
TRBJ1-6 few TRBV3-1/TRBV3-2 TRBD1 CASSQGGGPNSPLHF TGTGCCAGCAGCCAAGGAGGGGGCCCTAATTCACCCCTCCACTTT
TRBJ2-1 - TRBV3-1/TRBV3-2 TRBD2 CASSQGSSGGAYEQFF TGTGCCAGCAGCCAAGGATCCAGCGGGGGGGCATATGAGCAGTTCTTC
TRBJ1-6 - TRBV5-1 - CASSRDSFNSPLHF TGCGCCAGCAGCCGGGACTCATTTAATTCACCCCTCCACTTT
TRBJ2-7 - TRBV5-6 TRBD1 CASSLGLGTGEVEQYF TGTGCCAGCAGCTTGGGATTAGGGACAGGGGAAGTCGAGCAGTACTTC
TRBJ1-2 - TRBV23-1 - CASGSRGGSGYTF TGCGCCAGCGGGTCCCGGGGGGGCTCTGGCTACACCTTC
TRBJ2-5 - TRBV29-1 TRBD2 CSALLGAGGETQYF TGCAGCGCCCTCCTGGGGGCGGGGGGCGAGACCCAGTACTTC
TRBJ2-1 - TRBV7-4 TRBD2 CASSLGVTSGTYNEQFF TGTGCCAGCAGCTTAGGAGTGACTAGCGGGACTTACAATGAGCAGTTCTTC
TRBJ1-2 few TRBV15 - CATSRADSSNYGYTF TGTGCCACCAGCAGAGCGGACAGCTCAAACTATGGCTACACCTTC
TRBJ2-2 once TRBV6-5 TRBD1 CASSEDREESGELFF TGTGCCAGCAGCGAGGACAGGGAAGAGTCTGGGGAGCTGTTTTTT
TRBJ1-1 once TRBV15 - CATSPWDYGTEAFF TGTGCCACCAGCCCCTGGGACTACGGCACTGAAGCTTTCTTT
TRBJ2-7 - TRBV15 TRBD1 CATSRDLQGAYEQYF TGTGCCACCAGCAGAGACCTCCAGGGGGCCTACGAGCAGTACTTC
TRBJ2-3 - TRBV30 TRBD2 CAWTGGVRTDTQYF TGTGCCTGGACGGGGGGGGTCCGCACAGATACGCAGTATTTT
TRBJ1-4 - TRBV24-1 TRBD1 CATSAGTGGTNEKLFF TGTGCCACCAGTGCAGGGACAGGGGGTACTAATGAAAAACTGTTTTTT
TRBJ2-5 - TRBV19 TRBD1 CASSKKGQGWQETQYF TGTGCCAGTAGTAAAAAAGGACAGGGGTGGCAAGAGACCCAGTACTTC
TRBJ1-2 once TRBV13 TRBD1 CASSYQGAVGYGYTF TGTGCCAGCAGCTACCAGGGGGCTGTGGGTTATGGCTACACCTTC
TRBJ1-1 - TRBV12-3/TRBV12-4 - CASSFSRYEAFF TGTGCCAGCAGTTTTTCCAGGTATGAAGCTTTCTTT
TRBJ2-7 - TRBV7-2 TRBD2 CASSLVLAGGRVEQYF TGTGCCAGCAGCTTAGTCCTGGCGGGGGGTCGAGTCGAGCAGTACTTC
TRBJ1-1 - TRBV28 - CASSPSGDTEAFF TGTGCCAGCAGTCCCTCAGGCGACACTGAAGCTTTCTTT
TRBJ2-7 - TRBV5-6 TRBD2 CASSFSGVLPYEQYF TGTGCCAGCAGCTTTAGCGGGGTCCTTCCCTACGAGCAGTACTTC